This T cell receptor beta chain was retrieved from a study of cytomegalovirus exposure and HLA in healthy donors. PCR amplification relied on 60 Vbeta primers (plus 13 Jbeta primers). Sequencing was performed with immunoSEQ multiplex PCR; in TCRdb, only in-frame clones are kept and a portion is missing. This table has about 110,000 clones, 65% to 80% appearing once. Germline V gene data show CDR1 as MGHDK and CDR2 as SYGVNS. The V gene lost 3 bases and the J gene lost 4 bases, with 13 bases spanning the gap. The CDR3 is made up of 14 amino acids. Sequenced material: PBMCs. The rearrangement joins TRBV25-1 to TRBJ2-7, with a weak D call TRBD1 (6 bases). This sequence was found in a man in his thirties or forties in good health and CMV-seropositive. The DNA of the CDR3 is TGTGCCAGCAGTGAGGGGGCCCTAGAATACGAGCAGTACTTC. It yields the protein CASSEGALEYEQYF.